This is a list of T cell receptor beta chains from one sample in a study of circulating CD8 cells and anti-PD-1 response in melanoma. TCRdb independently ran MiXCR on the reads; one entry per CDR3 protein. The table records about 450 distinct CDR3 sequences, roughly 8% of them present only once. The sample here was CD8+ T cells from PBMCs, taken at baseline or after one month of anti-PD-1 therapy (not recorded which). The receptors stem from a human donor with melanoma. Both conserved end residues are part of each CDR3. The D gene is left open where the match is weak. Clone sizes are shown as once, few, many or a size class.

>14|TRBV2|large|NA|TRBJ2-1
TGTGCCAGCTATAAGCGGAGCTCCTACAATGAGCAGTTCTTC
CASYKRSSYNEQFF
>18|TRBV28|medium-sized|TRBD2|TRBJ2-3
TGTGCCAGCAGAGGTTGGCTAGCGGGAGGCCCCAGCACAGATACGCAGTATTTT
CASRGWLAGGPSTDTQYF
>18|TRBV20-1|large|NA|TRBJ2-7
TGCAGTGCTAGGGGGCTGTTTGGCCAAGGGGGAAGCTCCTACGAGCAGTACTTC
CSARGLFGQGGSSYEQYF
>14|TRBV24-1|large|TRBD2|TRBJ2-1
TGTGCCACCAGTGGAGTAGCGGGATACAATGAGCAGTTCTTC
CATSGVAGYNEQFF
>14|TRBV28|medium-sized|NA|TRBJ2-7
TGTGCCAGCAGTTTTAAGCGAGGGGCCTACGAGCAGTACTTC
CASSFKRGAYEQYF
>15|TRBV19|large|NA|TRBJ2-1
TGTGCCACCTCCCCCGGGACCCCTACCTACAATGAGCAGTTCTTC
CATSPGTPTYNEQFF
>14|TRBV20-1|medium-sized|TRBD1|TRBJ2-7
TGCAGTGCTAGTACCGGGACAGGGAATCAGGTGCAGTACTTC
CSASTGTGNQVQYF
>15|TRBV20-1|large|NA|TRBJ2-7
TGCAGTGCTAGCCCCCGGGACTGGGGTGGGTACGAGCAGTACTTC
CSASPRDWGGYEQYF
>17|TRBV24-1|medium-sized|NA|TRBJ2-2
TGTGCCACCAGTGCCTCCGACGGGATCGGTAGGGTCGGGGAGCTGTTTTTT
CATSASDGIGRVGELFF
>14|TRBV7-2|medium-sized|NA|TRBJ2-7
TGTGCCAGCAGCCCCAAAACACTGTCCTACGAGCAGTACTTC
CASSPKTLSYEQYF
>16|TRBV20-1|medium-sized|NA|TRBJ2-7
TGCAGTGCTAGAGGAGAGGTGGGCTTAAGCTCCTACGAGCAGTACTTC
CSARGEVGLSSYEQYF
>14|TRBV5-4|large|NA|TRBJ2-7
TGTGCCAGCAGCTTCACCGGGACTCCGTACGAGCAGTACTTC
CASSFTGTPYEQYF
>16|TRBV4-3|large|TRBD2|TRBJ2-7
TGCGCCAGCAGCGGGGGGCTAGCGGGGAGCTCCTACGAGCAGTACTTC
CASSGGLAGSSYEQYF
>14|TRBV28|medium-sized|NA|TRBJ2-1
TGTGCCAGCAGTACCAGAGAATCCTACAATGAGCAGTTCTTC
CASSTRESYNEQFF
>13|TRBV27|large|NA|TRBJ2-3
TGTGCCAGCAGCCGGACGACCGCCTATACGCAGTATTTT
CASSRTTAYTQYF